Listed below are T cell receptor beta chains from one sample, sequenced in a study of blood T cell repertoires in COVID-19. The table came from immunoSEQ multiplex PCR; TCRdb's copy has only in-frame clones and leaves some out. The data contain roughly 95,000 clones, about 93% of them seen just once; the ten biggest clones take up 3.9%. Sequencing was performed on peripheral blood. All receptors derive from a woman aged 45-65 years in a cohort sampled during active COVID-19. The CDR3 runs from the conserved cysteine through the conserved F or W. A D gene is named only where the DNA matches it firmly. Size is omitted from some rows. Given values are once, few, many or a class for expanded clones.

len: 14
abundance: NA
j_gene: TRBJ2-7
d_gene: TRBD2
v_gene: TRBV30
CDR3aa: CAWNRGTTSYEQYF
CDR3nt: TGTGCCTGGAATAGAGGGACTACCTCCTACGAGCAGTACTTC

len: 16
abundance: NA
j_gene: TRBJ2-7
d_gene: NA
v_gene: TRBV28
CDR3aa: CASSLYVSPGTYEQYF
CDR3nt: TGTGCCAGCAGTTTATATGTTTCGCCAGGGACCTACGAGCAGTACTTC

len: 14
abundance: NA
j_gene: TRBJ2-1
d_gene: NA
v_gene: TRBV30
CDR3aa: CAWSVVPNSNEQFF
CDR3nt: TGTGCCTGGAGTGTAGTGCCCAACTCCAATGAGCAGTTCTTC

len: 13
abundance: NA
j_gene: TRBJ1-1
d_gene: NA
v_gene: TRBV6-6
CDR3aa: CASSTGDQTEAFF
CDR3nt: TGTGCCAGCAGTACCGGGGATCAAACTGAAGCTTTCTTT

len: 12
abundance: NA
j_gene: TRBJ1-2
d_gene: NA
v_gene: TRBV12-3/TRBV12-4
CDR3aa: CASSLVSYGYTF
CDR3nt: TGTGCCAGCAGTTTAGTATCCTATGGCTACACCTTC

len: 15
abundance: NA
j_gene: TRBJ2-3
d_gene: TRBD2
v_gene: TRBV7-3
CDR3aa: CASSLSGGSTDTQYF
CDR3nt: TGTGCCAGCAGCTTATCGGGGGGGAGCACAGATACGCAGTATTTT

len: 15
abundance: NA
j_gene: TRBJ2-7
d_gene: NA
v_gene: TRBV6-5
CDR3aa: CASSYSNRRDYEQYF
CDR3nt: TGTGCCAGCAGTTACTCAAACCGCCGGGACTACGAGCAGTACTTC

len: 18
abundance: NA
j_gene: TRBJ2-1
d_gene: TRBD2
v_gene: TRBV7-9
CDR3aa: CASSLLGRGGGIYNEQFF
CDR3nt: TGTGCCAGCAGCTTATTAGGGAGGGGCGGGGGAATATACAATGAGCAGTTCTTC

len: 12
abundance: NA
j_gene: TRBJ1-5
d_gene: TRBD1
v_gene: TRBV6-5
CDR3aa: CASSRQGQPQHF
CDR3nt: TGTGCCAGCAGCCGACAGGGTCAGCCCCAGCATTTT

len: 14
abundance: NA
j_gene: TRBJ2-7
d_gene: NA
v_gene: TRBV24-1
CDR3aa: CATSADDRNYEQYF
CDR3nt: TGTGCCACCAGTGCCGACGACAGGAACTACGAGCAGTACTTC

len: 15
abundance: NA
j_gene: TRBJ1-4
d_gene: TRBD1
v_gene: TRBV25-1
CDR3aa: CASSEGQGANEKLFF
CDR3nt: TGTGCCAGCAGTGAGGGACAGGGGGCTAATGAAAAACTGTTTTTT

len: 16
abundance: NA
j_gene: TRBJ2-7
d_gene: TRBD2
v_gene: TRBV5-5
CDR3aa: CASSFTRTSGNYEQYF
CDR3nt: TGTGCCAGCAGCTTTACGAGGACTAGCGGGAACTACGAGCAGTACTTC

len: 13
abundance: NA
j_gene: TRBJ2-5
d_gene: TRBD1
v_gene: TRBV30
CDR3aa: CAWGGQGSETQYF
CDR3nt: TGTGCCTGGGGGGGACAGGGGTCAGAGACCCAGTACTTC

len: 13
abundance: NA
j_gene: TRBJ2-3
d_gene: NA
v_gene: TRBV5-5
CDR3aa: CASSFLQPDTQYF
CDR3nt: TGTGCCAGCAGCTTTTTACAGCCAGATACGCAGTATTTT

len: 13
abundance: NA
j_gene: TRBJ1-3
d_gene: NA
v_gene: TRBV12-3/TRBV12-4
CDR3aa: CASNREGGNTIYF
CDR3nt: TGTGCCAGTAACAGGGAGGGCGGAAACACCATATATTTT

len: 16
abundance: NA
j_gene: TRBJ1-2
d_gene: TRBD1
v_gene: TRBV6-5
CDR3aa: CASSSRWTGGGYGYTF
CDR3nt: TGTGCCAGCAGTTCTCGATGGACAGGGGGTGGCTATGGCTACACCTTC

len: 16
abundance: NA
j_gene: TRBJ1-4
d_gene: TRBD1
v_gene: TRBV5-1
CDR3aa: CASSPGSGRGNEKLFF
CDR3nt: TGCGCCAGCAGCCCGGGGTCGGGCAGGGGGAATGAAAAACTGTTTTTT

len: 12
abundance: few
j_gene: TRBJ2-1
d_gene: NA
v_gene: TRBV28
CDR3aa: CASSQTYNEQFF
CDR3nt: TGTGCCAGCAGTCAGACCTACAATGAGCAGTTCTTC

len: 11
abundance: NA
j_gene: TRBJ2-2
d_gene: NA
v_gene: TRBV6-6
CDR3aa: CASNNVGELFF
CDR3nt: TGTGCCAGCAACAACGTAGGGGAGCTGTTTTTT

len: 16
abundance: NA
j_gene: TRBJ1-1
d_gene: TRBD1
v_gene: TRBV28
CDR3aa: CASSSRQGVLGAEAFF
CDR3nt: TGTGCCAGCAGTTCCAGACAGGGGGTCCTTGGGGCTGAAGCTTTCTTT

len: 13
abundance: NA
j_gene: TRBJ2-7
d_gene: NA
v_gene: TRBV5-1
CDR3aa: CASSFDRRYEQYF
CDR3nt: TGCGCCAGCAGCTTTGACAGGCGGTACGAGCAGTACTTC

len: 12
abundance: NA
j_gene: TRBJ2-5
d_gene: NA
v_gene: TRBV19
CDR3aa: CASSIGEGTQYF
CDR3nt: TGTGCCAGTAGTATCGGGGAAGGGACCCAGTACTTC

len: 15
abundance: NA
j_gene: TRBJ2-7
d_gene: TRBD1
v_gene: TRBV24-1
CDR3aa: CATSDLDRGIDEQYF
CDR3nt: TGTGCCACCAGTGACCTTGACAGGGGGATCGACGAGCAGTACTTC

len: 18
abundance: NA
j_gene: TRBJ1-1
d_gene: TRBD1
v_gene: TRBV2
CDR3aa: CARHYATGTGMQNTEAFF
CDR3nt: TGTGCCAGACACTACGCGACCGGGACAGGGATGCAGAACACTGAAGCTTTCTTT

len: 17
abundance: NA
j_gene: TRBJ2-1
d_gene: TRBD2
v_gene: TRBV30
CDR3aa: CAWSSGGSGGYLGEQFF
CDR3nt: TGTGCCTGGAGTTCGGGCGGTAGCGGGGGGTATCTAGGTGAGCAGTTCTTC

len: 15
abundance: once
j_gene: TRBJ1-1
d_gene: TRBD1
v_gene: TRBV28
CDR3aa: CASSWGTGGNTEAFF
CDR3nt: TGTGCCAGCAGCTGGGGGACAGGCGGAAACACTGAAGCTTTCTTT

len: 15
abundance: once
j_gene: TRBJ2-1
d_gene: TRBD2
v_gene: TRBV28
CDR3aa: CASSSPSGSTIEQFF
CDR3nt: TGTGCCAGCAGTTCCCCTAGCGGGAGTACGATTGAGCAGTTCTTC

len: 15
abundance: NA
j_gene: TRBJ2-1
d_gene: NA
v_gene: TRBV5-1
CDR3aa: CASSLGGGEFYEQFF
CDR3nt: TGCGCCAGCAGCTTGGGGGGGGGCGAGTTCTATGAGCAGTTCTTC

len: 17
abundance: NA
j_gene: TRBJ2-1
d_gene: TRBD2
v_gene: TRBV15
CDR3aa: CATSSRLAGGSYNEQFF
CDR3nt: TGTGCCACCAGCAGCAGACTAGCGGGGGGATCCTACAATGAGCAGTTCTTC

len: 15
abundance: NA
j_gene: TRBJ2-7
d_gene: TRBD2
v_gene: TRBV28
CDR3aa: CASRSTPSGNYEQYF
CDR3nt: TGTGCCAGCAGATCCACCCCTAGCGGGAACTACGAGCAGTACTTC

len: 19
abundance: NA
j_gene: TRBJ2-1
d_gene: TRBD2
v_gene: TRBV19
CDR3aa: CASSIGPLQLAARNHEQFF
CDR3nt: TGTGCCAGTAGTATAGGCCCCCTTCAACTAGCGGCCCGCAACCATGAGCAGTTCTTC

len: 12
abundance: NA
j_gene: TRBJ1-4
d_gene: NA
v_gene: TRBV12-3/TRBV12-4
CDR3aa: CASGGGNEKLFF
CDR3nt: TGTGCCAGCGGGGGGGGTAATGAAAAACTGTTTTTT

len: 15
abundance: NA
j_gene: TRBJ2-1
d_gene: TRBD2
v_gene: TRBV6-5
CDR3aa: CASSYSGRTSEEQFF
CDR3nt: TGTGCCAGCAGTTACAGCGGGAGAACCTCTGAAGAGCAGTTCTTC

len: 13
abundance: NA
j_gene: TRBJ2-1
d_gene: TRBD2
v_gene: TRBV11-1
CDR3aa: CAATSGTSDEQFF
CDR3nt: TGTGCCGCGACTAGCGGGACTTCCGATGAGCAGTTCTTC

len: 13
abundance: NA
j_gene: TRBJ1-1
d_gene: NA
v_gene: TRBV11-3
CDR3aa: CASSLSQGTEAFF
CDR3nt: TGTGCCAGCAGCTTAAGTCAGGGGACTGAAGCTTTCTTT

len: 14
abundance: NA
j_gene: TRBJ1-5
d_gene: NA
v_gene: TRBV9
CDR3aa: CASSVTGSHQPQHF
CDR3nt: TGTGCCAGCAGCGTCACAGGTAGCCATCAGCCCCAGCATTTT

len: 15
abundance: NA
j_gene: TRBJ1-1
d_gene: NA
v_gene: TRBV6-5
CDR3aa: CASSTYRDSGEKAFF
CDR3nt: TGTGCCAGCAGTACTTACCGGGACTCGGGCGAAAAAGCTTTCTTT

len: 13
abundance: NA
j_gene: TRBJ2-3
d_gene: NA
v_gene: TRBV29-1
CDR3aa: CSVILPPTDTQYF
CDR3nt: TGCAGCGTTATACTACCCCCCACAGATACGCAGTATTTT

len: 17
abundance: NA
j_gene: TRBJ1-6
d_gene: NA
v_gene: TRBV7-2
CDR3aa: CASSLGAQSSYNSPLHF
CDR3nt: TGTGCCAGCAGCCTTGGGGCACAGAGCTCCTATAATTCACCCCTCCACTTT

len: 22
abundance: NA
j_gene: TRBJ2-7
d_gene: NA
v_gene: TRBV15
CDR3aa: CATSSGEWAVPFQSSASYEQYF
CDR3nt: TGTGCCACCAGCAGCGGGGAATGGGCGGTCCCTTTTCAAAGTAGCGCCTCCTACGAGCAGTACTTC

len: 16
abundance: NA
j_gene: TRBJ1-5
d_gene: TRBD1
v_gene: TRBV6-1
CDR3aa: CASSEWGQGYGQPQHF
CDR3nt: TGTGCCAGCAGTGAATGGGGACAGGGGTACGGTCAGCCCCAGCATTTT

len: 15
abundance: few
j_gene: TRBJ1-6
d_gene: NA
v_gene: TRBV2
CDR3aa: CASIGGVGPESPLHF
CDR3nt: TGTGCCAGCATTGGGGGGGTCGGCCCTGAATCACCCCTCCACTTT

len: 16
abundance: NA
j_gene: TRBJ2-1
d_gene: TRBD2
v_gene: TRBV5-4
CDR3aa: CASSLLAGKRGDEQFF
CDR3nt: TGTGCCAGCAGCTTGCTAGCGGGAAAGAGAGGCGATGAGCAGTTCTTC

len: 18
abundance: NA
j_gene: TRBJ1-1
d_gene: TRBD1
v_gene: TRBV11-2
CDR3aa: CASSLEGSGTGGWTEAFF
CDR3nt: TGTGCCAGCAGCTTAGAAGGGTCGGGGACAGGGGGGTGGACTGAAGCTTTCTTT

len: 16
abundance: NA
j_gene: TRBJ2-7
d_gene: TRBD1
v_gene: TRBV19
CDR3aa: CASSIAMTGWEYEQYF
CDR3nt: TGTGCCAGTAGTATAGCGATGACAGGGTGGGAATACGAGCAGTACTTC

len: 13
abundance: NA
j_gene: TRBJ2-7
d_gene: TRBD1
v_gene: TRBV12-3/TRBV12-4
CDR3aa: CASSQGAGYEQYF
CDR3nt: TGTGCCAGCAGCCAGGGGGCAGGGTACGAGCAGTACTTC

len: 16
abundance: once
j_gene: TRBJ2-3
d_gene: TRBD2
v_gene: TRBV23-1
CDR3aa: CASSQCSCGGEDTQYF
CDR3nt: TGCGCCAGCAGTCAATGTAGTTGCGGGGGGGAAGATACGCAGTATTTT

len: 16
abundance: NA
j_gene: TRBJ2-1
d_gene: TRBD2
v_gene: TRBV24-1
CDR3aa: CATSTHRLAGVNEQFF
CDR3nt: TGTGCCACCAGTACACACAGACTAGCGGGAGTCAATGAGCAGTTCTTC

len: 16
abundance: NA
j_gene: TRBJ2-7
d_gene: NA
v_gene: TRBV10-3
CDR3aa: CAISESSKRGLYEQYF
CDR3nt: TGTGCCATCAGTGAGTCGTCCAAAAGGGGTCTCTACGAGCAGTACTTC

len: 16
abundance: NA
j_gene: TRBJ2-4
d_gene: TRBD1
v_gene: TRBV12-5
CDR3aa: CASGSISRTGRYIQYF
CDR3nt: TGTGCTAGTGGTTCCATCTCGCGGACAGGGAGGTACATTCAGTACTTC

len: 17
abundance: NA
j_gene: TRBJ1-5
d_gene: TRBD1
v_gene: TRBV19
CDR3aa: CASSIGGTGGRYQPQHF
CDR3nt: TGTGCCAGTAGTATAGGGGGGACAGGGGGGAGGTATCAGCCCCAGCATTTT

len: 14
abundance: NA
j_gene: TRBJ1-4
d_gene: NA
v_gene: TRBV15
CDR3aa: CANAQGFANEKLFF
CDR3nt: TGTGCCAACGCTCAGGGTTTTGCTAATGAAAAACTGTTTTTT

len: 14
abundance: NA
j_gene: TRBJ2-3
d_gene: TRBD1
v_gene: TRBV19
CDR3aa: CASSTGQGTDTQYF
CDR3nt: TGTGCCAGTAGTACCGGACAGGGCACAGATACGCAGTATTTT

len: 14
abundance: NA
j_gene: TRBJ2-1
d_gene: NA
v_gene: TRBV6-5
CDR3aa: CASMEGAAYNEQFF
CDR3nt: TGTGCCAGCATGGAGGGGGCGGCCTACAATGAGCAGTTCTTC

len: 13
abundance: NA
j_gene: TRBJ1-5
d_gene: NA
v_gene: TRBV5-1
CDR3aa: CASSLGGDGPQHF
CDR3nt: TGCGCCAGCAGCTTGGGAGGAGATGGGCCCCAGCATTTT

len: 14
abundance: NA
j_gene: TRBJ2-5
d_gene: TRBD1
v_gene: TRBV18
CDR3aa: CASSLGQGAETQYF
CDR3nt: TGTGCCAGCTCACTGGGACAGGGGGCAGAGACCCAGTACTTC

len: 14
abundance: NA
j_gene: TRBJ1-6
d_gene: TRBD1
v_gene: TRBV7-9
CDR3aa: CASSLQGGFSPLHF
CDR3nt: TGTGCCAGCAGCCTACAGGGGGGTTTTTCACCCCTCCACTTT